This T cell receptor (beta chain) originates from a study of blood T cell repertoires in COVID-19. Original methodology: Scientists estimated how many nucleated cells there were by amplifying reference gene primers. The repertoire was sequenced with immunoSEQ multiplex PCR; TCRdb's copy has only in-frame clones and lacks some. V and J calls and clone size are those listed in that table; D and trimming were worked out from the DNA. This sample has 110,000 to 150,000 clones; roughly 85% occur once, and the top ten carry under 4.5%. What the recovered Cohort 3 donors had was two negative PCRs, clearance, or symptom resolution. The TCR comes from a man aged 45-65 years who had recovered from COVID-19. Sequencing was carried out using PBMCs or T cells enriched from blood (not recorded which).

This CDR3 reads CASSFGLAGRTYNEQFF. The CDR3 nucleotides read TGTGCCAGCAGCTTTGGGCTAGCGGGCCGTACCTACAATGAGCAGTTCTTC. V is TRBV7-9 and J is TRBJ2-1, with TRBD2 matching 8 bases. The CDR3 is made up of 17 amino acids. V was clipped by 3 bases and J by 2 bases; unmatched bases: 9. Looked up from germline, CDR1 is SEHNR and CDR2 is FQNEAQ (reference sequence).